The subject of this entry is one T cell receptor beta chain. Its specificity is not known. The data stem from a study of OX40 agonist ivuxolimab in advanced cancers. Study-level background: Therapy given before enrollment (anti-PD-1, anti-PD-L1 or anti-CTLA-4) was allowed, and 40% to 50% had some.

Losses at the gene ends were 2 bases for V and 8 bases for J; bases not matched to a gene: 6. There are 15 residues in the CDR3. The V gene's germline CDR1 is SGHVS and CDR2 FNYEAQ. Some clones are missing from TCRdb's copy, which holds only in-frame ones; the method was immunoSEQ multiplex PCR. The sample includes tens of thousands of clones, roughly nine tenths of them seen just once. Whole-study results and caveats: The study found that CD8+ T cells averaged more expanded clones than CD4+. CD4+ and CD8+ blood T cells expanded clonally by week 6 at 0.1 to 3.0 mg/kg.

Specimen: CD4+ or CD8+ T cells sorted from blood, collected in a trial of the OX40 agonist ivuxolimab. The sequence was obtained from an adult with an advanced solid tumor such as melanoma, head and neck, liver or kidney cancer. The chain employs TRBV7-6 and TRBJ1-6, with 7 bases identical to TRBD1. In DNA form, the CDR3 reads TGTGCCAGCAGCTTAAGGGGGCAGGGGGATTCACCCCTCCACTTT. Translated, it gives CASSLRGQGDSPLHF. The full variable domain, its missing parts supplied by reference TRBV7-6 and TRBJ1-6, is GAGVSQSPRYKVTKRGQDVALRCDPISGHVSLYWYRQALGQGPEFLTYFNYEAQQDKSGLPNDRFSAERPEGSISTLTIQRTEQRDSAMYRCASSLRGQGDSPLHFGNGTRLTVT.